This TCR beta chain was sequenced during a study of lymphopenia after photon versus proton radiotherapy. Repertoires were generated with immunoSEQ multiplex PCR, while TCRdb's copy carries only in-frame clones and drops some. The sample has tens of thousands of clones; approximately 91% are singletons. Study-wide points: A bigger post-nadir fall in TCR diversity correlated inversely with survival time in deceased patients. After lymphocyte nadir, photon-treated repertoires showed oligoclonal expansion, especially CD8+ Temra.

This CDR3 comprises 14 residues. After removal of 5 bases from V and 1 base from J, the junction contained 4 bases not matched to a gene. The germline V gene has CDR1 SGHVS and CDR2 FQNEAQ. Regarding this clone: Its antigen is undetermined.

The V call is TRBV7-8, the J call TRBJ2-5; 7 bases align to TRBD1. This specimen consisted of peripheral blood, obtained from a patient treated with photon-based radiotherapy. The sequence was obtained from a woman in her 70s with pancreatic cancer. CDR3 bases: TGTGCCAGCAGCCCGGGACAGCTCCAAGAGACCCAGTACTTC. Protein: CASSPGQLQETQYF.